This T cell receptor (beta chain) originates from a study of blood T cell repertoires in COVID-19. Turning to the study itself: Some COVID-19 samples were acute and others convalescent; all came from the United States, Italy and Spain. T cells, B-cell-depleted T cells, or PBMCs provided the cDNA or gDNA that served as material.

Under the authors' procedure: Reference gene primer amplification gave estimated nucleated cell counts. Profiled with immunoSEQ multiplex PCR; TCRdb holds only in-frame clones, not every one. V, J and clone size derive from that table, while D and trimming were established from the DNA sequence. The data contain about 130,000 clones, about 74% of them singletons. Patients in Seattle were enrolled during active infection, then followed longitudinally. Germline CDR1 and CDR2: SGHRS and YFSETQ. CDR3 length: 15 residues. Trimming took 4 bases from V and 2 from J; bases not matched to a gene: 7. This sequence joins TRBV5-1 and TRBJ2-3; 7 nucleotides match TRBD1. Sequencing input: peripheral blood. This receptor was obtained from a man older than 75 with COVID-19, enrolled during active disease. The CDR3 bases are TGCGCCAGCAGCGCCTCGACAGGGTCCACAGATACGCAGTATTTT. Translated, it gives CASSASTGSTDTQYF.